This T cell receptor beta chain was sequenced for a study of neoadjuvant anti-PD-1 for oral cavity cancer (dated by TCRdb to the early 2020s). Broadly, across the study: Patients mostly received three to four biweekly doses of nivolumab at 3 mg/kg before curative-intent surgical resection. Patients without progression received a fourth nivolumab dose around day 43 and underwent definitive surgical resection on days 50-56. Under RECIST 1.1, patients with complete response, partial response or stable disease were classed as responders, and patients with progression were classed as non-responders. The parent correlative cohort included roughly 13 patients, with an approximately 33% response rate. What the work shows at the level of the full study, not this receptor alone: Only three patients per response group were included in the TCR analyses, and larger cohorts for validation were called for by the authors. After neoadjuvant nivolumab, T cell clonality (Gini index) in PBMCs was significantly higher in non-responders than in responders. Higher pretreatment blood TCRbeta clonality and lower post-treatment tumor TCRbeta clonality were correlated with higher pretreatment blood Treg/Th17 ratios.

The CDR3, from cysteine to phenylalanine, totals 14 residues. CDR3 DNA is the only sequence kept; it has 42 bases, read in frame from the first base. CDR1 and CDR2 were assigned from the germline V gene (reference sequence) as MNHEY and SMNVEV. Between the V and J ends, shortened by 5 bases and 5 bases respectively, the junction contains 15 bases. Interpreted using the paper, the time point label stands for: before neoadjuvant nivolumab. Patients had been newly diagnosed with stage II-IVA oral cavity squamous cell carcinoma, and no prior systemic or radiation treatment had been given to the patients. Everyone in the cohort had locally advanced, HPV-negative oral cavity squamous cell carcinoma. Peripheral blood mononuclear cells were analyzed directly and were not maintained or expanded in culture. The samples were obtained from a longitudinal correlative study of a single-arm phase II trial testing neoadjuvant nivolumab in oral cavity squamous cell carcinoma. Subject-matched pre- and post-treatment PBMCs and tumors from three responders and three non-responders were subjected to genomic DNA-based TCRbeta sequencing. Peripheral blood mononuclear cells were collected before nivolumab treatment and again after treatment, at the time of surgery. The Maxwell RSC DNA from Cells kit was used to extract genomic DNA from PBMCs.

PBMC libraries used mostly approximately 500 ng of input genomic DNA for deep sequencing, with six replicates per sample. The immunoSEQ hsTCRbeta kit was used to prepare TCRbeta libraries according to the manufacturer's instructions. An Illumina NovaSeq 6000 S4 flow cell was used to sequence the final libraries, which had first been combined to 3 nM. As for the authors' bioinformatics: The immunoSEQ Analyzer was used for raw data preprocessing and quality control. The analysis was restricted to productive rearrangements, with each unique CDR3 amino acid sequence defining a clonotype. Repertoire clonality was estimated as the Gini-Simpson index, which was computed with the R package tcR. Student's t test was used to compare Gini indices, and Pearson correlation was used to assess associations with tumor size change. Sourced from immuneACCESS, this table was stored by TCRdb with only in-frame sequences that have V and J called. A share of the clones is absent; for the studies checked, an unresolved V gene accounts for under half, and the remainder has no known explanation. V, J and clone size were drawn from that table, and D and trimming were deduced from the DNA. The table for this sample lists 65,000 to 95,000 clones; about 80% of them were counted only once. 2.5% to 3.5% of the sample comes from the top ten.

On this clone itself: No cognate antigen has been identified for it. The input lacks base qualities; no much larger clone sits a single base away.

The material was PBMCs, obtained before nivolumab (anti-PD-1) treatment. The chain couples TRBV27 to TRBJ2-5; D gene: possibly TRBD1, on 6 matching bases. The TCR was taken from a person aged 40 to 85 with oral cavity squamous cell carcinoma. The DNA sequence reads TGTGCCAGCAGTACTACAGGGAGTTGGGAGACCCAGTACTTC. It encodes CASSTTGSWETQYF.